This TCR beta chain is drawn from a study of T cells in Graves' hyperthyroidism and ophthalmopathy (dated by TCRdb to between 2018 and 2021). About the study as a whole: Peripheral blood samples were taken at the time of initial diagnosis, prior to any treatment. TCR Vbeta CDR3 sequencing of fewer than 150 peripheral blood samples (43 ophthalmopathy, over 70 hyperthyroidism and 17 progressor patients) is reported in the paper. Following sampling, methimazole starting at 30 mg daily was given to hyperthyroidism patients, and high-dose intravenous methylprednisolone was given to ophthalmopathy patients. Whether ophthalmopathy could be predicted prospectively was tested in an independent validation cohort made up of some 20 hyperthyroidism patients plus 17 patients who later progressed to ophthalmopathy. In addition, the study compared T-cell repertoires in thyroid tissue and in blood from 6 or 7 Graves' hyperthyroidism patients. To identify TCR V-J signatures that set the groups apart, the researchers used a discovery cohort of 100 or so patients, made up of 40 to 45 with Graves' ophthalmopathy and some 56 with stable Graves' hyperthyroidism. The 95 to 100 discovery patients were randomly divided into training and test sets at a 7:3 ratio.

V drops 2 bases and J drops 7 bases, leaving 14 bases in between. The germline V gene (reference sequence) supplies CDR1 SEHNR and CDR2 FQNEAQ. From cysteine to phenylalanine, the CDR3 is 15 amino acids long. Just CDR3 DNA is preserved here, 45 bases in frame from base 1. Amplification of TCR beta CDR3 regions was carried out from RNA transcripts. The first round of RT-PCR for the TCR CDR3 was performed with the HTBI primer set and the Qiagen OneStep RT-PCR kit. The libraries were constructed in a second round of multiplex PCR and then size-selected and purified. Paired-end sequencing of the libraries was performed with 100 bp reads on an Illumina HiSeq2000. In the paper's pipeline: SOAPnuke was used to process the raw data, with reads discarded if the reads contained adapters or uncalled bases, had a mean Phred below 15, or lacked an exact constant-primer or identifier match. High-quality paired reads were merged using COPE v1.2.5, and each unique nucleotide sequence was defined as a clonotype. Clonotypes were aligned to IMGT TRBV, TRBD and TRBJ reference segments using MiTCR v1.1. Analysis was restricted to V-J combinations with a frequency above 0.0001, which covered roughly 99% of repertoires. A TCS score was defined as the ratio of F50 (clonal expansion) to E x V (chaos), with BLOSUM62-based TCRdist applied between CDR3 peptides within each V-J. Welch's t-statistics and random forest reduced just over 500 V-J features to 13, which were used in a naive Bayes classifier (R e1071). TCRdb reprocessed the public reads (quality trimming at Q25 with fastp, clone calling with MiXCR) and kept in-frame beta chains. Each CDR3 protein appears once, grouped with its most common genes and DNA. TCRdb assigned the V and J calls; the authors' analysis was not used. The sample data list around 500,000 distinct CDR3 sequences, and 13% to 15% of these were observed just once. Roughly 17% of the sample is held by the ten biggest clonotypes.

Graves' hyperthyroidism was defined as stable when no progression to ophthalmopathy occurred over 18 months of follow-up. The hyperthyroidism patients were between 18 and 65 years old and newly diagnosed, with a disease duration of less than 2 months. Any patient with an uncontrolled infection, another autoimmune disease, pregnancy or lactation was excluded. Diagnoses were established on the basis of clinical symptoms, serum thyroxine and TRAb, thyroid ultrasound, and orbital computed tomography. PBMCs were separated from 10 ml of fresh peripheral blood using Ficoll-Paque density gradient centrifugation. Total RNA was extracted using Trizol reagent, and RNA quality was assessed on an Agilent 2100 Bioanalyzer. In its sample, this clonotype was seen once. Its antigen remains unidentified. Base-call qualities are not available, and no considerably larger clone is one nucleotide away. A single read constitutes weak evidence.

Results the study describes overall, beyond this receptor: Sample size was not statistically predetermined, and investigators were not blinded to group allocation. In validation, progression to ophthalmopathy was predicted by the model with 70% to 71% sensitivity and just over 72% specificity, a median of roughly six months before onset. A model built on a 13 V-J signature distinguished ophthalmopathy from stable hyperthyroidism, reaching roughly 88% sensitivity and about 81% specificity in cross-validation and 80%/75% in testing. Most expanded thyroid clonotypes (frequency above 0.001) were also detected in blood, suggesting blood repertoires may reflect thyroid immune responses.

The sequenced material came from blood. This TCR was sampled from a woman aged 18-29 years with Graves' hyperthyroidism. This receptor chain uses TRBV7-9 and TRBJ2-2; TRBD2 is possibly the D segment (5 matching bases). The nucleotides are TGTGCCAGCAGCTTATTTCCCAGCGAGGGCGGGGAGCTGTTTTTT. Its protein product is CASSLFPSEGGELFF.